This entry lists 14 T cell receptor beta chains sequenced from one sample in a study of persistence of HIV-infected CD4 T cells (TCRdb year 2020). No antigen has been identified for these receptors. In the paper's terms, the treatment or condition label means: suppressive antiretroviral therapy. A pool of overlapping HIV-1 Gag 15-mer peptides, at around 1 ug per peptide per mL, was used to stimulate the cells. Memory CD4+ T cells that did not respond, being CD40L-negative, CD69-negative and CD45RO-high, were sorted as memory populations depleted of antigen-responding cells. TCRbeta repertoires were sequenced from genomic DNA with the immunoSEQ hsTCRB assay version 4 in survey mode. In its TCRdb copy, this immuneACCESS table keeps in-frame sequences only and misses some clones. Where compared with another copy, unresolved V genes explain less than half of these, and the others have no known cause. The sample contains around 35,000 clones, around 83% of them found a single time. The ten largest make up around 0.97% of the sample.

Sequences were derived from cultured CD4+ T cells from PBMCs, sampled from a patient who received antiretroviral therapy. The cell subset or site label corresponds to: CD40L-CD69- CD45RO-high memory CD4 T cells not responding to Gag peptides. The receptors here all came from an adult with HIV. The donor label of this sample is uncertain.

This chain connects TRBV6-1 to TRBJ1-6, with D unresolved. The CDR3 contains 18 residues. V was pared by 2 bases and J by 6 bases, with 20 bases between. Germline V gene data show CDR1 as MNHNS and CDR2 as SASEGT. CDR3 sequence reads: CASSELFPGKGFNSPLHF. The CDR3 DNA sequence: TGTGCCAGCAGTGAATTATTCCCGGGAAAGGGTTTTAATTCACCCCTCCACTTT.

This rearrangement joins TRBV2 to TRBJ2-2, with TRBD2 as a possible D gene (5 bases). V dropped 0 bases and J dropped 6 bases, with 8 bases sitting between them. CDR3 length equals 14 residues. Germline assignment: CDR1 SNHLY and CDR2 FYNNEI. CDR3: CASSEALGAGELFF. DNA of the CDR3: TGTGCCAGCAGTGAAGCGCTCGGGGCCGGGGAGCTGTTTTTT.

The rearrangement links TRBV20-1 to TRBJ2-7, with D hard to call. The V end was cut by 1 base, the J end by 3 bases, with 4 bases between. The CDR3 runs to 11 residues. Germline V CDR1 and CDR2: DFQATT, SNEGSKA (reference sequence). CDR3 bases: TGCAGTGCTAGAGGGGGCTACGAGCAGTACTTC. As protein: CSARGGYEQYF.

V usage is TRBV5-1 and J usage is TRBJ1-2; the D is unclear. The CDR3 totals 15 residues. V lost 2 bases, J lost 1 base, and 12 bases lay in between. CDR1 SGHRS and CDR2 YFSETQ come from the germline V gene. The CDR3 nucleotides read TGCGCCAGCAGCTTCGGGCAGTCGAGTAACTATGGCTACACCTTC. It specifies CASSFGQSSNYGYTF.

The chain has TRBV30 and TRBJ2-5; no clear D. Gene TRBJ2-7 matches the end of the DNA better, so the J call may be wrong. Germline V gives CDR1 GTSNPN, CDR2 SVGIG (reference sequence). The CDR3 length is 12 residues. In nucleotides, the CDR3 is TGTGCCTGGGCCCTCTTTTCCTACGAGCAGTACTTC. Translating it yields CAWALFSYEQYF.

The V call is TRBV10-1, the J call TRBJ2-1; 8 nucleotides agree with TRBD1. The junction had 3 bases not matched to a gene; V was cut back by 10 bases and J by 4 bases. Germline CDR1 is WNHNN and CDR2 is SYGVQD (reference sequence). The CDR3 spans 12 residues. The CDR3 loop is CATGQGYNEQFF. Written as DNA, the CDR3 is TGCGCCACTGGACAGGGTTACAATGAGCAGTTCTTC.

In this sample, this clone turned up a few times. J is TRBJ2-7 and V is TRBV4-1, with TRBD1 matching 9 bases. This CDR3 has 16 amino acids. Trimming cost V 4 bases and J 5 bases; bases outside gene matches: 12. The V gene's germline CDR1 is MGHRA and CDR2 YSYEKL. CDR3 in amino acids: CASSPGNRDRDHEQYF. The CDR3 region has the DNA TGCGCCAGCAGCCCTGGCAACCGGGACAGGGACCACGAGCAGTACTTC.

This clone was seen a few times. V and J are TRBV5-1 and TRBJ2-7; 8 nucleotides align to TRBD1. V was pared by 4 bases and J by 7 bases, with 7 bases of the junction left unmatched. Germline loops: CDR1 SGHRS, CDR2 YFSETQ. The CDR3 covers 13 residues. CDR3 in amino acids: CASSPTGAREQYV. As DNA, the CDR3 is TGCGCCAGCAGCCCGACAGGGGCGCGGGAGCAGTACGTC.

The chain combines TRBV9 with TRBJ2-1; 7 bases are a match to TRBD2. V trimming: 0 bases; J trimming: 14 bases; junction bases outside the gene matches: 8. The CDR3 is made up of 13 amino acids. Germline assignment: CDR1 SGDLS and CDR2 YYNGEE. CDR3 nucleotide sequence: TGTGCCAGCAGCGTAGCTGAAACGGGGGGAGAGTTCTTC. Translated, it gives CASSVAETGGEFF.

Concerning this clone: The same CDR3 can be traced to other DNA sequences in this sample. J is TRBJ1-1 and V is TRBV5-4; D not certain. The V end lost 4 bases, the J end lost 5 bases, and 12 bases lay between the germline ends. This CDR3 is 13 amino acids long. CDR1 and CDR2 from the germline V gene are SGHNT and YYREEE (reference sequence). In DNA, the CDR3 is TGTGCCAGCAGCCTAAACGGACCTACTGAAGCTTTCTTT. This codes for CASSLNGPTEAFF. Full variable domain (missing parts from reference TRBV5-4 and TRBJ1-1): ETGVTQSPTHLIKTRGQQVTLRCSSQSGHNTVSWYQQALGQGPQFIFQYYREEENGRGNFPPRFSGLQFPNYSSELNVNALELDDSALYLCASSLNGPTEAFFGQGTRLTVV.

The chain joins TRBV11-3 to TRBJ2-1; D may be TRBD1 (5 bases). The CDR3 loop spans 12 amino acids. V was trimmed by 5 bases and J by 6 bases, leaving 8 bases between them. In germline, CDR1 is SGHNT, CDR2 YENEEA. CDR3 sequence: CASSQRGNEQFF. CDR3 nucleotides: TGTGCCAGCAGCCAAAGGGGCAATGAGCAGTTCTTC.

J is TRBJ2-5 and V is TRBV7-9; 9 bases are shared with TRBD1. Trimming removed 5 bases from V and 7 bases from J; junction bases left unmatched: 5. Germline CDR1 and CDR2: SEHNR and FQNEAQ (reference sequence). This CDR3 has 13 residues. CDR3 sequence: CASSPGTGRTQYF. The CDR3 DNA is TGTGCCAGCAGCCCAGGGACAGGGAGGACCCAGTACTTC.

The CDR3 region has the DNA TGCAGCGTTGGAACTAAGGGGTTTTCCCCAGATACGCAGTATTTT. Its protein product is CSVGTKGFSPDTQYF. This chain uses TRBV29-1 with TRBJ2-3; tentatively, D is TRBD1 (5 bases). V was trimmed by 4 bases and J by 4 bases, leaving 18 bases between them. The CDR3 is made up of 15 amino acids. In germline, CDR1 is SQVTM, CDR2 ANQGSEA.

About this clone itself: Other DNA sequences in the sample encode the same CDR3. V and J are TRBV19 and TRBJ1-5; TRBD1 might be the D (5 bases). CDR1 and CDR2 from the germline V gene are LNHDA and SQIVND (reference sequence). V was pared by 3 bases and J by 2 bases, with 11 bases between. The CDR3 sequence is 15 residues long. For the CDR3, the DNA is TGTGCCAGTAGTATCGGGGGGTTCGGCAATCAGCCCCAGCATTTT. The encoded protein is CASSIGGFGNQPQHF.